The 14 T cell receptor beta chains given below trace back to one sample, sequenced in a study of blood T cell repertoires in COVID-19. The table came from immunoSEQ multiplex PCR; TCRdb's copy has only in-frame clones and leaves some out. In the table there are fewer than 350,000 clones, roughly 93% of which are singletons. Sequencing was carried out using PBMCs or T cells enriched from blood (not recorded which). These receptors all come from a woman between 35 and 50 years old with acute COVID-19.

The chain recombines TRBV24-1 with TRBJ2-5, with D possibly being TRBD2 (6 bases). The CDR3 extends over 16 amino acids. V lost 0 bases to trimming and J lost 0 bases, with 10 bases between them. The V gene's germline CDR1 is KGHDR and CDR2 SFDVKD. The CDR3 bases are TGTGCCACCAGTGATTTGGGCGGGACCAACCAAGAGACCCAGTACTTC. This sequence encodes CATSDLGGTNQETQYF.

With respect to this clone: A read error may account for a junction end that differs from germline. This chain links TRBV7-8 with TRBJ1-5, with D possibly TRBD1 on 6 matching bases. Per germline, CDR1 SGHVS and CDR2 FQNEAQ. The CDR3 spans 15 residues. CDR3 sequence: CASSLVGGATQPQHF. CDR3 in DNA: TGTGCCAGCAGCTTAGTCGGGGGGGCGACTCAGCCTCAGCATTTT.

The chain recombines TRBV5-6 with TRBJ1-5; D unclear. V dropped 4 bases and J dropped 0 bases, with 5 bases sitting between them. The CDR3 runs to 13 residues. Germline V gene data show CDR1 as SGHDT and CDR2 as YYEEEE. The DNA of the CDR3 is TGTGCCAGCAGCCAGTATAGCAATCAGCCCCAGCATTTT. Amino acid sequence: CASSQYSNQPQHF.

This sequence joins TRBV7-4 and TRBJ1-5; a possible D gene is TRBD1 (6 bases). This CDR3 spans 17 amino acids. V was pared by 3 bases and J by 5 bases, with 20 bases between. Germline assignment: CDR1 SGHVT and CDR2 SQSDAQ. CDR3 DNA: TGTGCCAGCAGCTTCAGGATCCTTCCCAGGGGATATCAGCCCCAGCATTTT. Amino acid sequence: CASSFRILPRGYQPQHF.

This clone was found a few times. The chain recombines TRBV19 with TRBJ2-5; 7 nucleotides match TRBD1. Germline CDR1 reads LNHDA; CDR2 reads SQIVND (reference sequence). There are 14 residues in the CDR3. V was pared by 9 bases and J by 3 bases, with 10 bases of the junction left unmatched. CDR3 region: CARYSSDREETQYF. The CDR3 DNA is TGTGCCAGGTACAGTAGTGACAGGGAAGAGACCCAGTACTTC.

The gene calls are TRBV30 and TRBJ2-4; a possible D gene is TRBD1 (6 bases). Between the trimmed V and J ends, which lost 4 bases and 1 base, there was a span of 11 bases. The CDR3 has 14 amino acids. CDR1 GTSNPN and CDR2 SVGIG come from the germline V gene (reference sequence). This CDR3 reads CAWNQGSAKNIQYF. The CDR3 bases are TGTGCCTGGAATCAGGGGTCGGCCAAAAACATTCAGTACTTC.

The V and J genes are TRBV7-9 and TRBJ1-2, with a weak D call TRBD1 (6 bases). V lost 5 bases to trimming and J lost 8 bases, with 15 bases between them. From germline, CDR1 is SEHNR and CDR2 FQNEAQ (reference sequence). The CDR3 loop spans 13 amino acids. CDR3 loop: CASSAGQSSGYTF. The CDR3 coding sequence is TGTGCCAGCAGCGCCGGACAGAGCTCAGGCTACACCTTC. The whole variable domain, filled in from reference TRBV7-9 and TRBJ1-2, reads DTGVSQNPRHKITKRGQNVTFRCDPISEHNRLYWYRQTLGQGPEFLTYFQNEAQLEKSRLLSDRFSAERPKGSFSTLEIQRTEQGDSAMYLCASSAGQSSGYTFGSGTRLTVV.

The CDR3 coding sequence is TGTGCCAGCAGCCGCCTTGGCCCCTACGAGCAGTACTTC. Its protein product is CASSRLGPYEQYF. The chain has TRBV3-1 (or the pseudogene TRBV3-2) and TRBJ2-7; D uncertain. CDR3 length: 13 residues. Germline V gene lookup returns CDR1 LGHDT and CDR2 YNNKEL (reference sequence). Between the trimmed V and J ends, which lost 4 bases and 2 bases, there was a span of 9 bases.

This sequence joins TRBV5-8 and TRBJ1-5; D remains ambiguous. Germline CDR1 reads SGHTS; CDR2 reads YDEGEE. The V gene lost 0 bases and the J gene lost 1 base, with 11 bases spanning the gap. This CDR3 has 16 amino acids. The CDR3 nucleotides read TGTGCCAGCAGCTTGGGGTACCAGGTCAGCAATCAGCCCCAGCATTTT. Translated, it gives CASSLGYQVSNQPQHF.

This rearrangement joins TRBV7-2 to TRBJ2-7; TRBD1 aligns across 8 bases. V lost 5 bases, J lost 6 bases, and 9 bases stayed unmatched. The CDR3 sequence is 14 residues long. The germline gives CDR1 SGHTA, CDR2 FQGNSA. The CDR3 coding sequence is TGTGCCAGCAGCACCCCAGGACAGGGACGCGAGCAGTACTTC. It encodes CASSTPGQGREQYF.

This clone was observed once. The CDR3 DNA reads as TGTGCCAGCAGCCAAGATAGTAAAGGGAGAGAGACCCAGTACTTC. Its protein product is CASSQDSKGRETQYF. The rearrangement joins TRBV3-1 (or the pseudogene TRBV3-2) to TRBJ2-5; TRBD2 might be the D (5 bases). V dropped 0 bases and J dropped 4 bases, with 12 bases sitting between them. This CDR3 spans 15 amino acids. In germline, CDR1 is LGHDT, CDR2 YNNKEL (reference sequence).

The chain has TRBV28 and TRBJ1-3; D remains unclear. The CDR3 extends over 12 amino acids. With 8 bases removed from V and 4 bases from J, the gap between germline ends came to 9 bases. Germline-derived CDR1 and CDR2 are MDHEN and SYDVKM. The CDR3: CASSEMGNTIYF. DNA of the CDR3: TGTGCCAGCTCAGAAATGGGAAACACCATATATTTT.

The chain joins TRBV7-9 to TRBJ1-1, with 9 bases that match TRBD1. The CDR3 runs 13 residues. J lost 7 bases, V lost 7 bases, and 7 bases had no gene match. Looked up from germline, CDR1 is SEHNR and CDR2 is FQNEAQ (reference sequence). CDR3 region: CASIRTGDGEAFF. CDR3 DNA sequence: TGTGCCAGCATTAGGACAGGGGACGGTGAAGCTTTCTTT.

The rearrangement joins TRBV15 to TRBJ1-5, with D possibly matching TRBD1 (5 bases). This CDR3 spans 15 amino acids. Trimming removed 0 bases from V and 5 bases from J, with 11 bases in between. Germline CDR1 reads LNHNV; CDR2 reads YYDKDF (reference sequence). DNA of the CDR3: TGTGCCACCAGCAGAGAAAGACAGCCTCATCAGCCCCAGCATTTT. Translated: CATSRERQPHQPQHF. The full variable domain, its missing parts supplied by reference TRBV15 and TRBJ1-5, is DAMVIQNPRYQVTQFGKPVTLSCSQTLNHNVMYWYQQKSSQAPKLLFHYYDKDFNNEADTPDNFQSRRPNTSFCFLDIRSPGLGDTAMYLCATSRERQPHQPQHFGDGTRLSIL.